The rows below give T cell receptor beta chains drawn from one sample of a study of blood T cell repertoires in COVID-19. Generated by immunoSEQ multiplex PCR, the TCRdb table keeps only in-frame clones and is missing some. The sample has about 330,000 clones, 87% seen once. Specimen: PBMCs or T cells enriched from blood (not recorded which). The receptors derive from a woman aged 25 to 45 who had recovered from COVID-19. Each CDR3 is given with its conserved first and last residue. A D gene is named only where the DNA matches it firmly. Clone size, where shown, is once, few, many, or a class for clones that have expanded.

J gene	clone size	V gene	D gene	CDR3 DNA	CDR3 protein
TRBJ1-4	-	TRBV6-5	TRBD1	TGTGCCAGCAGATTAGAACAGGGGGCAGGTGAAAAACTGTTTTTT	CASRLEQGAGEKLFF
TRBJ2-1	-	TRBV15	TRBD1	TGTGCCACCAGCAGAGACAGGGGGCAGCTGGGAGAGCAGTTCTTC	CATSRDRGQLGEQFF
TRBJ1-4	-	TRBV30	TRBD1	TGTGCCTGGAGTCACAGGGGAGAGACTAATGAAAAACTGTTTTTT	CAWSHRGETNEKLFF
TRBJ1-6	once	TRBV3-1/TRBV3-2	TRBD1	TGTGCCAGCAGTCGGGACAGCTCAGGTGCTTCACCCCTCCACTTT	CASSRDSSGASPLHF
TRBJ2-7	-	TRBV11-3	TRBD1	TGTGCCAGCAGCTTAGGGAGCCCCGGGACAGGGGGGATCCAGCACTTC	CASSLGSPGTGGIQHF
TRBJ2-7	-	TRBV6-5	-	TGTGCCAGCAGGACAGGCTACGAGCAGTACTTC	CASRTGYEQYF
TRBJ1-2	once	TRBV5-1	TRBD1	TGCGCCAGCAGCCCGGGACAGAAGCTCTATGGCTACACCTTC	CASSPGQKLYGYTF
TRBJ1-2	few	TRBV27	-	TGTGCCAGCAGACTGGCAGGGGACTATGGCTACACCTTC	CASRLAGDYGYTF
TRBJ1-3	-	TRBV6-6	TRBD1	TGTGCCAGCAGTTACCTCGACAGGGCCGGAAACACCATATATTTT	CASSYLDRAGNTIYF
TRBJ2-2	-	TRBV29-1	-	TGCAGCGCAAGTAAGGGCGGGACCGGGGAGCTGTTTTTT	CSASKGGTGELFF
TRBJ1-1	-	TRBV3-1/TRBV3-2	-	TGTGCCAGCAGGCAGACAGGATACACTGAAGCTTTCTTT	CASRQTGYTEAFF
TRBJ2-5	-	TRBV11-2	TRBD2	TGTGCCAGCGGGAGGGGGACTAGCGGGGTTTGGCAAGAGACCCAGTACTTC	CASGRGTSGVWQETQYF
TRBJ1-6	-	TRBV3-1/TRBV3-2	TRBD1	TGTGCCAGCAGCCAAGATACAGGGGGCGAATCACCCCTCCACTTT	CASSQDTGGESPLHF
TRBJ2-3	-	TRBV3-1/TRBV3-2	-	TGTGCCAGCAGCCTGCTAAACGCAGATACGCAGTATTTT	CASSLLNADTQYF
TRBJ2-7	once	TRBV11-2	-	TGTGCCAGCAGCTTAGAGTTCCAGACCTACGAGCAGTACTTC	CASSLEFQTYEQYF
TRBJ1-4	-	TRBV4-2	-	TGTGCCAGCAGCCTCCGACCCGGACAACCTAATGAAAAACTGTTTTTT	CASSLRPGQPNEKLFF
TRBJ2-3	-	TRBV11-3	-	TGTGCCAGCAGCCGGGGGGATACGCAGTATTTT	CASSRGDTQYF
TRBJ2-1	-	TRBV10-1	-	TGCGCCAGCAATTCCAGGGGAACGAGGAATGAGCAGTTCTTC	CASNSRGTRNEQFF
TRBJ1-5	-	TRBV27	-	TGTGCCAGTTCCTTACAGGGCTACAATCAGCCCCAGCATTTT	CASSLQGYNQPQHF
TRBJ1-3	-	TRBV19	-	TGTGCCAGTAGTTCCGGGGGCTCTGGAAACACCATATATTTT	CASSSGGSGNTIYF
TRBJ2-3	-	TRBV5-1	TRBD1	TGCGCCAGCGGAGGCCCGGGACAGGGGACCACAGATACGCAGTATTTT	CASGGPGQGTTDTQYF
TRBJ1-5	-	TRBV18	-	TGTGCCAGCTCACCACGAGCAGGTGGCAATCAGCCCCAGCATTTT	CASSPRAGGNQPQHF
TRBJ2-5	-	TRBV7-3	TRBD1	TGTGCCAGCAGCCCAGGGACAGGGGAAGAGACCCAGTACTTC	CASSPGTGEETQYF
TRBJ2-7	-	TRBV21-1	-	TGTGCCAGCAGCAAAGGTCACTACGAGCAGTACTTC	CASSKGHYEQYF
TRBJ2-1	once	TRBV7-9	-	TGTGCCAGCAGCTTATCTTCCCATGAGCAGTTCTTC	CASSLSSHEQFF
TRBJ1-4	-	TRBV27	-	TGTGCCAGCAGGCCCCGACAGTTTGCTGAAAAACTGTTTTTT	CASRPRQFAEKLFF
TRBJ1-4	-	TRBV27	-	TGTGCCAGCAGTTTAGGAGGAGCTAATGAAAAACTGTTTTTT	CASSLGGANEKLFF
TRBJ2-7	once	TRBV5-1	TRBD1	TGCGCCAGCAGTCCGACAGGGGGCAGTAAGCACGAGCAGTACTTC	CASSPTGGSKHEQYF
TRBJ1-1	-	TRBV14	-	TGTGCCAGCAGCCAAGATGTGGAGACAGCGGCTTTCTTT	CASSQDVETAAFF
TRBJ2-7	-	TRBV27	TRBD1	TGTGCCAGCAGTTTATTGGGACAGGGTTCCTACGAGCAGTACTTC	CASSLLGQGSYEQYF
TRBJ2-2	-	TRBV19	-	TGTGCCAGCATTAGGACAGTGAACACCGGGGAGCTGTTTTTT	CASIRTVNTGELFF
TRBJ2-1	-	TRBV19	-	TGTGCCAGTAGATTCGTTATGGGGAGGATCAATGAGCAGTTCTTC	CASRFVMGRINEQFF
TRBJ2-7	-	TRBV9	TRBD1	TGTGCCAGCAGCGTAGGATTGGGGACAGAGCAGTACGAGCAGTACTTC	CASSVGLGTEQYEQYF
TRBJ2-5	-	TRBV7-6	-	TGTGCCAGCAGCTTAGGACAGCTAGTTCAAGAGACCCAGTACTTC	CASSLGQLVQETQYF
TRBJ2-2	-	TRBV7-8	TRBD1	TGTGCCAGCACTAGGACAGGTCTCATTACCGGGGAGCTGTTTTTT	CASTRTGLITGELFF
TRBJ1-1	-	TRBV13	-	TGTGCCAGCAGCTGGCAGGGAGGTGTGGGGGCTTTCTTT	CASSWQGGVGAFF
TRBJ2-3	few	TRBV9	TRBD2	TGTGCCAGCACCTTTGCGGGGGGGGTTACAGATACGCAGTATTTT	CASTFAGGVTDTQYF
TRBJ2-5	-	TRBV7-2	-	TGTGCCAGCAGCTTAGTAAGGGAAGGGGCCCAGTACTTC	CASSLVREGAQYF
TRBJ1-5	-	TRBV18	-	TGTGCCAGCTCACCACCGGTATGGGGAGGTGATCAGCCCCAGCATTTT	CASSPPVWGGDQPQHF
TRBJ2-4	-	TRBV4-2	TRBD2	TGTGCCAGCAGCCAAGATGCGGCGGGGGGGCTAGAGATTCAGTACTTC	CASSQDAAGGLEIQYF
TRBJ2-3	-	TRBV7-2	TRBD1	TGTGCCAGCAGCTTTTCCGGGACAGGGGGCTCGAATACGCAGTATTTT	CASSFSGTGGSNTQYF
TRBJ2-5	-	TRBV27	-	TGTGCCAGCAGTTTATACGGGTACCAAGAGACCCAGTACTTC	CASSLYGYQETQYF
TRBJ1-2	-	TRBV6-1	TRBD1	TGTGCCAGCAGTGAACGGACAGGGCTGAACCAAGCCTATGGCTACACCTTC	CASSERTGLNQAYGYTF
TRBJ1-1	-	TRBV2	-	TGTGCCAGCAGGCCCGACAGGAACACTGAAGCTTTCTTT	CASRPDRNTEAFF
TRBJ1-1	few	TRBV4-1	TRBD1	TGCGCCAGCAGCACAACCGGGACAGGAAACACTGAAGCTTTCTTT	CASSTTGTGNTEAFF
TRBJ1-5	-	TRBV19	TRBD1	TGTGCCAGTAGTTACACAGGGGTGGATCAGCCCCAGCATTTT	CASSYTGVDQPQHF